The source of this TCR beta chain is a study of CD8+ T cells in alopecia areata. Extraction and reverse transcription of RNA yielded cDNA as the sequencing template. The protocol was immunoSEQ multiplex PCR, while the TCRdb copy is restricted to in-frame clones and leaves out a portion. The sample records about 270,000 clones, over 45% being singletons. This CDR3 has 14 residues. Germline CDR1 and CDR2: MNHEY and SVGAGI. With 2 bases removed from V and 10 bases from J, the gap between germline ends came to 15 bases. Study-level results: Treatment with tofacitinib significantly lowered scalp clonality and reduced expanded CD8+ clones among the top 100.

On this clone itself: Its antigen remains unidentified.

This sample's treatment: oral pan-JAK inhibitor, 5-10 mg twice daily. The clonotype comes from a human donor with alopecia areata. This chain links TRBV6-5 with TRBJ2-1; no reliable D call. The specimen comprised CD4+ T cells sorted from blood, sampled at roughly week 52, from a patient treated with tofacitinib. CDR3: CASSYATAQEEQFF. Here the CDR3 DNA reads TGTGCCAGCAGTTACGCGACCGCCCAGGAGGAGCAGTTCTTC.